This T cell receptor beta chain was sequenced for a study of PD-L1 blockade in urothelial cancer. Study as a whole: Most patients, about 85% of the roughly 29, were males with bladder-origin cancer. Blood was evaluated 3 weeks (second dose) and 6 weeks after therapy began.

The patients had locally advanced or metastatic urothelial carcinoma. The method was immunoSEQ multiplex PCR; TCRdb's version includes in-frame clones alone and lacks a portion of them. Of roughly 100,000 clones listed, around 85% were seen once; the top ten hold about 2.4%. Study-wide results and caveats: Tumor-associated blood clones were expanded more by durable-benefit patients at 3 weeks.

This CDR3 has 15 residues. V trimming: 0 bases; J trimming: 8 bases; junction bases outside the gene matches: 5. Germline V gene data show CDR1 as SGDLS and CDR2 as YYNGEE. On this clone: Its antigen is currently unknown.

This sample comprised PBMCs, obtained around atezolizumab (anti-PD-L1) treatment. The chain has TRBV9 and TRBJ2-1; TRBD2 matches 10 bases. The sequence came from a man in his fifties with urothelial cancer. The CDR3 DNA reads TGTGCCAGCAGCGTAGTCCCTAGCGGGAGCGATGAGCAGTTCTTC. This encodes CASSVVPSGSDEQFF.